Each of the 22 T cell receptor beta chains below was sequenced from the same sample in a study of blood T cell repertoires in COVID-19. Generated by immunoSEQ multiplex PCR, the TCRdb table keeps only in-frame clones and is missing some. The sample carries about 77,000 clones, around 79% recorded once. Material for sequencing was peripheral blood. Receptors were obtained from a man between 60 and 75 years old with acute or convalescent COVID-19.

The chain combines TRBV4-1 with TRBJ2-1; possibly TRBD2 for D (6 bases). V was clipped by 1 base and J by 2 bases, with 9 bases between them. CDR1 and CDR2 (germline): MGHRA, YSYEKL. The CDR3 loop spans 15 amino acids. In DNA, the CDR3 is TGCGCCAGCAGCCAAGCGGGACTGCCCTACAATGAGCAGTTCTTC. Protein sequence: CASSQAGLPYNEQFF.

CDR3 loop: CASSLVSAGELFF. Written as DNA, the CDR3 is TGCGCCAGCAGCTTGGTAAGCGCCGGGGAGCTGTTTTTT. The chain combines TRBV5-1 with TRBJ2-2; no reliable D call. Trimming removed 0 bases at V and 6 bases at J, with 6 bases between. In germline, CDR1 is SGHRS, CDR2 YFSETQ. The CDR3 loop spans 13 amino acids. The full variable domain, with the rest looked up from reference TRBV5-1 and TRBJ2-2, is KAGVTQTPRYLIKTRGQQVTLSCSPISGHRSVSWYQQTPGQGLQFLFEYFSETQRNKGNFPGRFSGRQFSNSRSEMNVSTLELGDSALYLCASSLVSAGELFFGEGSRLTVL.

The genes are TRBV28 and TRBJ1-5; the D is unclear. Germline CDR1 is MDHEN and CDR2 is SYDVKM. The CDR3 is made up of 13 amino acids. V lost 6 bases to trimming and J lost 11 bases, with 17 bases between them. The CDR3 is CASSIQISGTQHF. CDR3 in DNA: TGTGCCAGCAGCATACAGATCTCCGGAACCCAGCATTTT.

The CDR3 protein is CASSKDGIGSSRVYEQYF. The CDR3, as DNA: TGTGCCAGCAGCAAAGACGGGATTGGGTCGTCGAGGGTATACGAGCAGTACTTC. The chain uses TRBV21-1 and TRBJ2-7; the table's D call, TRBD2, has no DNA check behind it. TRBV21-1 is a pseudogene locus. The CDR3 is 18 residues long.

CDR3: CATTDRVGSNQPQHF. For the CDR3, the DNA is TGTGCCACCACCGACAGGGTGGGGAGCAATCAGCCCCAGCATTTT. The chain joins TRBV15 to TRBJ1-5; TRBD1 matches 7 bases. The germline V gene has CDR1 LNHNV and CDR2 YYDKDF (reference sequence). Trimming removed 7 bases from V and 1 base from J; junction bases left unmatched: 7. The CDR3 has 15 amino acids.

This clone showed up many times. This chain joins TRBV19 and TRBJ2-2; TRBD1 is a possible D gene (6 bases). Germline V gene data show CDR1 as LNHDA and CDR2 as SQIVND (reference sequence). The CDR3 has 14 amino acids. The V end lost 9 bases, the J end lost 2 bases, and 13 bases lay between the germline ends. The CDR3 here is CASGIQGNTGELFF. CDR3 DNA: TGTGCCAGCGGGATACAGGGAAACACCGGGGAGCTGTTTTTT.

The genes are TRBV5-1 and TRBJ1-1; D might be TRBD1 (6 bases). Germline V gene data show CDR1 as SGHRS and CDR2 as YFSETQ. The CDR3 sequence is 13 residues long. Trimming left V 2 bases short and J 6 bases short, with 11 bases between. The DNA for the CDR3 is TGCGCCAGCAGCTTAATGGACAGAGCTGAAGCTTTCTTT. Protein product: CASSLMDRAEAFF.

The chain employs TRBV7-8 and TRBJ2-1, with D possibly matching TRBD2 (5 bases). Germline V gene data show CDR1 as SGHVS and CDR2 as FQNEAQ. V was pared by 5 bases and J by 4 bases, with 15 bases between. This CDR3 is 15 amino acids long. The CDR3 loop reads CASSPPSGYYNEQFF. The DNA of the CDR3 is TGTGCCAGCAGCCCCCCCAGCGGCTATTACAATGAGCAGTTCTTC.

This clone has only one observation. The CDR3 coding sequence is TGTGCCACCAGTGATCCGACAGACCAAGAGACCCAGTACTTC. This gives the protein CATSDPTDQETQYF. This chain uses TRBV24-1 with TRBJ2-5, with D tentatively TRBD1 (5 bases). Germline CDR1 is KGHDR and CDR2 is SFDVKD. The V end lost 3 bases, the J end lost 0 bases, and 7 bases lay between the germline ends. CDR3 length: 14 amino acids.

V gene TRBV11-2 combines with J gene TRBJ2-3; D might be TRBD1 (5 bases). Germline loops: CDR1 SGHAT, CDR2 FQNNGV. CDR3 length: 16 amino acids. V was shortened by 4 bases and J by 2 bases, with 16 bases between the two germline ends. Written as DNA, the CDR3 is TGTGCCAGCAGCTCTACGCAGGGCGAATACACAGATACGCAGTATTTT. It is translated as CASSSTQGEYTDTQYF.

V and J are TRBV6-1 and TRBJ2-2, with D unclear. The CDR3 runs to 16 residues. CDR1 and CDR2 from the germline V gene are MNHNS and SASEGT. The V end lost 0 bases, the J end lost 0 bases, and 8 bases lay between the germline ends. The CDR3 sequence: CASSEAGGTNTGELFF. In DNA form, the CDR3 reads TGTGCCAGCAGTGAAGCTGGCGGTACGAACACCGGGGAGCTGTTTTTT.

This chain uses TRBV9 with TRBJ2-1, with TRBD2 as a possible D gene (6 bases). V dropped 0 bases and J dropped 2 bases, with 12 bases sitting between them. Looked up from germline, CDR1 is SGDLS and CDR2 is YYNGEE. The CDR3 is made up of 16 amino acids. CDR3 nucleotide sequence: TGTGCCAGCAGCGTAGAAATTTTAGCGGCCTACAATGAGCAGTTCTTC. It encodes CASSVEILAAYNEQFF.

A single count supports this clone. The genes are TRBV30 and TRBJ1-3; maybe TRBD1 (5 bases). This CDR3 contains 16 residues. The V and J ends lost 4 bases and 0 bases respectively, with 16 bases between them. Germline lookup yields CDR1 GTSNPN and CDR2 SVGIG (reference sequence). CDR3 in amino acids: CAWTRAGLSSGNTIYF. Written as DNA, the CDR3 is TGTGCCTGGACTAGGGCAGGGCTGAGCTCTGGAAACACCATATATTTT.

This clone is a singleton in its sample. The chain uses TRBV13 and TRBJ2-1, with 9 positions matching TRBD2. Looked up from germline, CDR1 is PRHDT and CDR2 is FYEKMQ (reference sequence). The CDR3 covers 18 residues. V dropped 2 bases and J dropped 9; count of bases not matched to a gene: 17. The CDR3 is CASSLNNRAGGRRSEQFF. CDR3 nucleotide sequence: TGTGCCAGCAGCTTAAATAATAGGGCGGGGGGGCGCAGGAGTGAGCAGTTCTTC.

This sequence joins TRBV19 and TRBJ2-1; TRBD1 is a possible D gene (5 bases). Germline CDR1 LNHDA, CDR2 SQIVND (reference sequence). V lost 3 bases and J lost 0, with 6 bases in between. CDR3 size: 14 residues. CDR3 DNA: TGTGCCAGTAGTATCGACAGCTCCTACAATGAGCAGTTCTTC. Translation: CASSIDSSYNEQFF.

This chain links TRBV5-1 with TRBJ2-1; tentatively, D is TRBD2 (5 bases). The CDR3 runs 14 residues. The V gene's germline CDR1 is SGHRS and CDR2 YFSETQ. V was cut by 0 bases and J by 6 bases, with 10 bases left in between. The CDR3 here is CASSLVAGSNEQFF. CDR3 nucleotides: TGCGCCAGCAGCTTGGTTGCGGGTAGCAATGAGCAGTTCTTC. Supplemented by reference TRBV5-1 and TRBJ2-1, the full variable domain reads KAGVTQTPRYLIKTRGQQVTLSCSPISGHRSVSWYQQTPGQGLQFLFEYFSETQRNKGNFPGRFSGRQFSNSRSEMNVSTLELGDSALYLCASSLVAGSNEQFFGPGTRLTVL.

The V and J genes are TRBV7-9 and TRBJ2-7, with D tentatively TRBD1 (5 bases). The ends were cut back, 6 bases at V and 4 bases at J, with 13 bases in the middle. The CDR3 sequence is 13 residues long. Looked up from germline, CDR1 is SEHNR and CDR2 is FQNEAQ (reference sequence). The CDR3 protein is CASRSQGRYEQYF. In DNA, the CDR3 is TGTGCCAGCAGGTCCCAGGGAAGGTACGAGCAGTACTTC.

The genes are TRBV3-1 (or the pseudogene TRBV3-2) and TRBJ2-5; no clear D gene. This CDR3 is 15 amino acids long. V gave up 0 bases and J gave up 1 base, with 9 bases separating them. Germline CDR1 LGHDT, CDR2 YNNKEL (reference sequence). The CDR3 sequence: CASSQEHSLQETQYF. CDR3 in DNA: TGTGCCAGCAGCCAAGAACACAGTCTCCAAGAGACCCAGTACTTC.

This chain uses TRBV5-1 with TRBJ2-1; 11 bases are a match to TRBD2. Per germline, CDR1 SGHRS and CDR2 YFSETQ. CDR3 length: 16 amino acids. With V trimmed by 0 bases and J by 5 bases, 4 bases remained unmatched. The CDR3 loop reads CASSLVLAGVNNEQFF. The CDR3 region has the DNA TGCGCCAGCAGCTTGGTACTAGCGGGGGTAAACAATGAGCAGTTCTTC.

V gene TRBV28 combines with J gene TRBJ2-5, with a weak D call TRBD2 (5 bases). The CDR3 length is 14 residues. The germline gives CDR1 MDHEN, CDR2 SYDVKM. The V end was cut by 5 bases, the J end by 3 bases, with 13 bases between. This chain's CDR3 is CASSIPYGEETQYF. CDR3 in DNA: TGTGCCAGCAGTATCCCCTACGGGGAAGAGACCCAGTACTTC.

V is TRBV6-5 and J is TRBJ1-4; 7 bases line up with TRBD1. Germline lookup yields CDR1 MNHEY and CDR2 SVGAGI. The V and J ends lost 4 bases and 8 bases, in that order; junction bases with no gene match: 10. CDR3 length: 15 residues. This chain's CDR3 is CASSSEGGAEEKLFF. The CDR3 coding sequence is TGTGCCAGCAGTTCCGAAGGGGGCGCGGAAGAAAAACTGTTTTTT.

This chain uses TRBV5-5 with TRBJ2-2; D gene ambiguous. The CDR3 sequence is 18 residues long. CDR1 is SGHKS and CDR2 is YYEKEE in the germline V gene (reference sequence). V was shortened by 0 bases and J by 4 bases, with 19 bases between the two germline ends. The CDR3 sequence is CASSLGLSHTKFTGELFF. The CDR3 DNA reads as TGTGCCAGCAGCTTGGGGCTTTCACACACTAAATTCACCGGGGAGCTGTTTTTT.